At least ten counts were recorded for the clone carrying this T cell receptor beta chain. Germline V gene data show CDR1 as SGHVS and CDR2 as FQNEAQ. V lost 0 bases, J lost 1 base, and 9 bases lay in between. The CDR3 runs 15 residues. All donors were healthy, and all were Caucasian. One entry per CDR3 protein results from TCRdb running MiXCR on the 5' RACE reads. The sample lists around 370,000 distinct CDR3 sequences, approximately 10% occurring once. This sample was taken from a study of identical twins. The chain couples TRBV7-8 to TRBJ1-1; D perhaps matches TRBD1 (5 bases). The origin of this receptor is a woman between 45 and 65 years old in good health. Sequenced: naive T cells sorted from blood. The CDR3, as DNA: TGTGCCAGCAGCTTAGCAAGGGGTGAGAACACTGAAGCTTTCTTT. Encoded protein: CASSLARGENTEAFF. Complete variable domain (other parts from reference TRBV7-8 and TRBJ1-1): GAGVSQSPRYKVAKRGQDVALRCDPISGHVSLFWYQQALGQGPEFLTYFQNEAQLDKSGLPSDRFFAERPEGSVSTLKIQRTQQEDSAVYLCASSLARGENTEAFFGQGTRLTVV.